This entry describes one T cell receptor (beta chain). What it binds is not known. TCRdb keeps only in-frame clones here, not all; method: immunoSEQ multiplex PCR. The table includes about 330,000 clones, 86% detected once. This sample was taken from a study of cytomegalovirus exposure and HLA in healthy donors. Deletions cut 6 bases from V and 1 base from J, with 13 bases between. The CDR3 runs to 15 residues. Germline assignment: CDR1 SGHAT and CDR2 FQNNGV. Study-wide results and limits: Researchers reported that a few CMV-associated chains were confirmed in vitro as CMV antigen-specific.

This chain uses TRBV11-2 with TRBJ2-1; possibly TRBD2 for D (6 bases). The source material was PBMCs. The TCR was taken from a woman younger than 30 in good health and CMV-seronegative. The CDR3 region has the DNA TGTGCCAGCAGGGCGGGACGGGGGTCCTACAATGAGCAGTTCTTC. Protein: CASRAGRGSYNEQFF.